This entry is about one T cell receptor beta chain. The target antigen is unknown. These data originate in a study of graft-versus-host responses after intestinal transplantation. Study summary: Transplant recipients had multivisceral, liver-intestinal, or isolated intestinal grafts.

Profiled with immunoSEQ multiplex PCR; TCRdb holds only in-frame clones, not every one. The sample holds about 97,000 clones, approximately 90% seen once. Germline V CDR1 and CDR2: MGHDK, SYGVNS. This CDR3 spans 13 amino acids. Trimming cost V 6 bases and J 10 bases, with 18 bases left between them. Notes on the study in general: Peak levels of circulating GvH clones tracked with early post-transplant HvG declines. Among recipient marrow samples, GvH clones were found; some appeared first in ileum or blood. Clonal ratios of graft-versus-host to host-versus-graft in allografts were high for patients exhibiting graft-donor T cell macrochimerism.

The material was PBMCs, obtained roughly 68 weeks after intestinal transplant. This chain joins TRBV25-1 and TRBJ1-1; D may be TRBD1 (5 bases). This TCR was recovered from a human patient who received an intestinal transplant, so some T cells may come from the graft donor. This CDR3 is CASSPLVGLGAFF. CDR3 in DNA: TGTGCCAGCAGCCCGCTTGTGGGACTGGGAGCTTTCTTT.